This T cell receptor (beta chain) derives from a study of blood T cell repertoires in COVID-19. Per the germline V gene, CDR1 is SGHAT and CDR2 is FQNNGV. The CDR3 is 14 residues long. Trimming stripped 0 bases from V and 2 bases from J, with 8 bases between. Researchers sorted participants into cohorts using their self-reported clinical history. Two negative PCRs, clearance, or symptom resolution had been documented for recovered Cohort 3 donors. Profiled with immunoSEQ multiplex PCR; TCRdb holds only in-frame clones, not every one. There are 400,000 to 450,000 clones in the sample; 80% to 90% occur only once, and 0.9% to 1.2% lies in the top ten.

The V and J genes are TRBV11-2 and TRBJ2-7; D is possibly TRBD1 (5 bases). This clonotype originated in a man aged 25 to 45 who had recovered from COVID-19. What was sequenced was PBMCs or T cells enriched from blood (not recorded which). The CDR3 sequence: CASSLDDSPYEQYF. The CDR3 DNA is TGTGCCAGCAGCTTAGATGACAGTCCCTACGAGCAGTACTTC.